This T cell receptor (beta chain) derives from a study of T cell repertoires in cytomegalovirus infection. The overall study: Both CMV infection and a matching HLA type were indicated by public TCR beta signatures. Study observations and caveats: Predominance within the ex vivo response was attributable to HLA-C-restricted CMV-specific TCR beta clonotypes. Accumulated public TCR beta family frequency recognized individuals carrying CMV together with the relevant HLA.

The germline V gene has CDR1 SGHTA and CDR2 FQGNSA. Trimming shortened V by 1 base and J by 5 bases, and 14 bases separated the two germline ends. CDR3 size: 15 residues. This clonotype was seen many times. Antigen: not known. TCRdb itself ran the reads through MiXCR, one entry per CDR3 protein. The sample gives fewer than 200,000 distinct CDR3 sequences, approximately 15% of which show up once; 25% to 30% is in the top ten. This receptor was identified in a human donor in good health (CMV status not recorded). Some clones in this sample may be carry-over from other donors' samples. The chain combines TRBV7-2 with TRBJ2-5, with D possibly being TRBD2 (7 bases). Specimen: PBMCs. Here the CDR3 DNA reads TGTGCCAGCAGCTTAGATGGGAGGGGGGGGGAGACCCAGTACTTC. This encodes CASSLDGRGGETQYF.